The clone carrying this TCR beta chain was observed once. Its antigen is not known. CD45RO-negative, CCR7-selected cells formed the naive CD8 fraction, which excluded terminally differentiated effector memory CD45RA+ cells. With 6 bases clipped from V and 5 bases from J, the junction kept 3 bases outside the gene matches. Germline V lookup: CDR1 SNHLY, CDR2 FYNNEI. The CDR3 contains 13 residues. This specimen comes from a study of shared clonotypes between healthy human individuals. General study findings and limits: Non-shared clonotypes showed lower generation probabilities than clonotypes common to all four donors.

TCRdb keeps only in-frame clones here, not all; method: immunoSEQ multiplex PCR. The table includes 1.5 million to 2.5 million clones, less than 95% detected once. The chain is built from TRBV2 and TRBJ1-5, with TRBD1 matching 8 bases. Sequences were obtained from naive CD8+ T cells sorted from blood. The sequence came from a man aged 18 to 29 in good health. This CDR3 reads CASSGQGYQPQHF. In DNA form, the CDR3 reads TGTGCCAGCAGCGGACAGGGCTATCAGCCCCAGCATTTT.